A selection of T cell receptor beta chains follows, all from one sample in a study of shared clonotypes between healthy human individuals. Method: immunoSEQ multiplex PCR; TCRdb's copy keeps in-frame clones and lacks some. The sample consists of approximately 1.5 million clones, 95% to 99% of them appearing once. What was sequenced was naive CD4+ T cells sorted from blood. These receptors all stem from a man aged 30-40 years in good health. The CDR3 runs from the conserved cysteine through the conserved F or W. The D gene is left open where the match is weak. Clone size is stated in some rows and not others, as once, few, many or a class when expanded.

D	size	V	J	CDR3	DNA
TRBD2	.	TRBV11-2	TRBJ2-7	CASSLNSGTAIYEQYF	TGTGCCAGCAGCTTAAATAGCGGGACGGCAATCTACGAGCAGTACTTC
TRBD1	.	TRBV6-1	TRBJ1-1	CASTTDRASTEAFF	TGTGCCAGCACGACCGACAGGGCCAGCACTGAAGCTTTCTTT
TRBD2	.	TRBV11-3	TRBJ2-7	CASSLRGTSGYEQYF	TGTGCCAGCAGCTTAAGGGGGACTAGCGGTTACGAGCAGTACTTC
TRBD1	.	TRBV5-8	TRBJ2-7	CASSFTGTGGREQYF	TGTGCCAGCAGCTTCACCGGGACAGGGGGCAGGGAGCAGTACTTC
.	.	TRBV28	TRBJ1-2	CASSLLGAVGYTF	TGTGCCAGCAGTTTATTGGGGGCTGTCGGCTACACCTTC
TRBD1	.	TRBV25-1	TRBJ2-7	CASSDSRTGGRYEQYF	TGTGCCAGCAGTGATTCCCGGACAGGGGGCAGGTACGAGCAGTACTTC
.	once	TRBV28	TRBJ1-2	CASSRPGAWADDYGYTF	TGTGCCAGCAGCCGGCCGGGGGCGTGGGCGGACGACTATGGCTACACCTTC
.	.	TRBV29-1	TRBJ1-4	CSVLGGGEKLFF	TGCAGCGTTCTCGGGGGAGGGGAAAAACTGTTTTTT
TRBD1	once	TRBV10-3	TRBJ1-1	CAINDGDRGPMNTEAFF	TGTGCCATCAATGACGGAGACAGGGGCCCTATGAACACTGAAGCTTTCTTT
TRBD2	.	TRBV11-2	TRBJ2-7	CASSQGLAGVGEQYF	TGTGCCAGCAGCCAGGGACTAGCGGGAGTAGGAGAGCAGTACTTC
.	.	TRBV14	TRBJ2-2	CASSQLPNTGELFF	TGTGCCAGCAGCCAACTGCCGAACACCGGGGAGCTGTTTTTT